This TCR beta chain emerged from a study of STAT5B mutations in CD4+ large granular lymphocyte leukemia. Findings and caveats of the study: The CD4+ versus CD8+ T-LGLL clonality difference may reflect limited sample size.

V dropped 3 bases and J dropped 7 bases, with 10 bases sitting between them. There are 12 residues in the CDR3. Per the germline V gene, CDR1 is SGHNT and CDR2 is YYREEE (reference sequence). This clone has a handful of counts. Its specificity is not known. Repertoires were generated with immunoSEQ multiplex PCR, while TCRdb's copy carries only in-frame clones and drops some. In the table there are approximately 32,000 clones, about 87% of which are singletons. Sequencing was performed on CD4+ T cells from blood buffy coats. This sequence originates from a human donor in good health. The V and J genes are TRBV5-4 and TRBJ1-1, with D unresolved. This CDR3 reads CASSSPDREAFF. The CDR3 nucleotides are TGTGCCAGCAGCTCCCCGGACCGTGAAGCTTTCTTT.